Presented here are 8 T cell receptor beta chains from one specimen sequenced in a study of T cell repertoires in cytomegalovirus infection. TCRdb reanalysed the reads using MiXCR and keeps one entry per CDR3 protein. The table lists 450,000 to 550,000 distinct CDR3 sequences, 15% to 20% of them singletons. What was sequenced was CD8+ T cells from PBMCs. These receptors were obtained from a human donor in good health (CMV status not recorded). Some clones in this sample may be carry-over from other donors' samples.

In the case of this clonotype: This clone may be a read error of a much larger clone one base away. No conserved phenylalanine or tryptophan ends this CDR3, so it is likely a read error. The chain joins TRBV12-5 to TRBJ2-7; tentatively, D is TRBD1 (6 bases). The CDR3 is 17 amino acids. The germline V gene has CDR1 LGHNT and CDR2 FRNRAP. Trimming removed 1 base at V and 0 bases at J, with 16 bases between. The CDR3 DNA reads TGTGCTAGTGGTTTGGGGGTCCGGACAGTCTCCTCCTACGAGCAGTACTTA. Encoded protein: CASGLGVRTVSSYEQYL.

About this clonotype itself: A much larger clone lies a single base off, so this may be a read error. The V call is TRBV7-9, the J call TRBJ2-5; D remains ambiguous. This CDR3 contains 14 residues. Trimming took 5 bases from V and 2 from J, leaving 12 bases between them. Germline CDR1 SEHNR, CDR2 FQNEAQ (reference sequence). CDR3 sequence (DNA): TGTGCCAGCAGCGACCCAGTGGTACAAGAGACCCAGTACTTC. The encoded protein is CASSDPVVQETQYF.

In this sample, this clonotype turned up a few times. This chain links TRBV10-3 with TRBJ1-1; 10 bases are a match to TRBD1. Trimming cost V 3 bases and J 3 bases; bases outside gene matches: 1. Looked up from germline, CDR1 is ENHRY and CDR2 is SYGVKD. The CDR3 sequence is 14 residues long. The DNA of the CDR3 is TGTGCCATCAGTGAAGGACAGGGGGACACTGAAGCTTTCTTT. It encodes CAISEGQGDTEAFF.

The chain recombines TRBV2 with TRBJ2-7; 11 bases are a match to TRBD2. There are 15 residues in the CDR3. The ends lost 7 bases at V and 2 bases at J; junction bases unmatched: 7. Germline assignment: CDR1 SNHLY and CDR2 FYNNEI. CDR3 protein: CASNYLAGGAYEQYF. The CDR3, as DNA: TGTGCCAGCAATTACCTAGCGGGAGGCGCCTACGAGCAGTACTTC. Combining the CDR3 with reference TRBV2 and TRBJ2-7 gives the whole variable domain EPEVTQTPSHQVTQMGQEVILRCVPISNHLYFYWYRQILGQKVEFLVSFYNNEISEKSEIFDDQFSVERPDGSNFTLKIRSTKLEDSAMYFCASNYLAGGAYEQYFGPGTRLTVT.

The CDR3 sequence is CASSEGRYYGYTF. CDR3 nucleotides: TGCGCCAGCAGTGAAGGCAGATACTATGGCTACACCTTC. The V and J genes are TRBV10-1 and TRBJ1-2; D gene unclear. CDR1 and CDR2 from the germline V gene are WNHNN and SYGVQD (reference sequence). The germline V and J ends were trimmed by 3 bases and 3 bases, with 8 bases remaining between them. This CDR3 spans 13 amino acids.

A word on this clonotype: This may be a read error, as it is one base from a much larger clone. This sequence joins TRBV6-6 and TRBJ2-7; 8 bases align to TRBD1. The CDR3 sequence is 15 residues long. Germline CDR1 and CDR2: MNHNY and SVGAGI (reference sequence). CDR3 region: CASGYSSGGSYEQYF. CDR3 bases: TGTGCCAGCGGTTACTCATCAGGGGGCTCGTACGAGCAGTACTTC.

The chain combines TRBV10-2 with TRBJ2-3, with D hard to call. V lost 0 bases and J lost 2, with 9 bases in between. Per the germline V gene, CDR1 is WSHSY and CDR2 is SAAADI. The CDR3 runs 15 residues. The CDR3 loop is CASSESSRFTDTQYF. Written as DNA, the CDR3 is TGCGCCAGCAGTGAGTCTAGCAGATTCACAGATACGCAGTATTTT.

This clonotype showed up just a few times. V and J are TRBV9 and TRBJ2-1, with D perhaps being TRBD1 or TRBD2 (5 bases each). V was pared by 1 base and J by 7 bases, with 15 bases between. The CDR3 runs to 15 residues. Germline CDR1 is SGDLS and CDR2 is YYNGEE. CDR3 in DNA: TGTGCCAGCAGCGTAACGAGGGGCCCGGGGAATGAGCAGTTCTTC. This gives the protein CASSVTRGPGNEQFF.